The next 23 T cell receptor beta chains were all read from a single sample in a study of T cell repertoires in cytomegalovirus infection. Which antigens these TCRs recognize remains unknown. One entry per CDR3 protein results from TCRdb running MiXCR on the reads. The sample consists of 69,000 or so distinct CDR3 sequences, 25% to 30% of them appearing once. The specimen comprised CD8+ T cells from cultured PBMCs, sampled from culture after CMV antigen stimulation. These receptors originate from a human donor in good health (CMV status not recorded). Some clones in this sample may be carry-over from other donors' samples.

The CDR3 nucleotides are TGTGCCAGCAGTTACAATGTCCAAGGGTTGTTTGGCTACACCTTC. Its protein is CASSYNVQGLFGYTF. The rearrangement joins TRBV6-6 to TRBJ1-2; D call uncertain. V was cut by 2 bases and J by 7 bases, with 17 bases left in between. The CDR3 has 15 amino acids. Germline V gene sequence: CDR1 MNHNY, CDR2 SVGAGI (reference sequence).

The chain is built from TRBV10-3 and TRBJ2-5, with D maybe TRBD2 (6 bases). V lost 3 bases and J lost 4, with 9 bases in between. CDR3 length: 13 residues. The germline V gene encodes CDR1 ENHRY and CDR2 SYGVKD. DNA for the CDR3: TGTGCCATCAGTGATGCTAGCGCAGAGACCCAGTACTTC. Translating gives CAISDASAETQYF.

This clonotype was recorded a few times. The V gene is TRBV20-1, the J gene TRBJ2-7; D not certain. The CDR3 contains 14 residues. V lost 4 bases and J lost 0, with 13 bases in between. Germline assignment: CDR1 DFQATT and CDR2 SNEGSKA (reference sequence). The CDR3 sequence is CSAKVADGSYEQYF. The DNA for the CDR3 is TGCAGTGCTAAAGTCGCGGACGGCTCCTACGAGCAGTACTTC.

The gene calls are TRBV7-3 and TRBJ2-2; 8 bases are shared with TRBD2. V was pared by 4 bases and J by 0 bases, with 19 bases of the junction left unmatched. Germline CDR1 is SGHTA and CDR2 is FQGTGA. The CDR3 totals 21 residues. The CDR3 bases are TGTGCCAGCAGCTCCCTGGGGCCTACGGGGCGGGGGGACTCGAACACCGGGGAGCTGTTTTTT. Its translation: CASSSLGPTGRGDSNTGELFF.

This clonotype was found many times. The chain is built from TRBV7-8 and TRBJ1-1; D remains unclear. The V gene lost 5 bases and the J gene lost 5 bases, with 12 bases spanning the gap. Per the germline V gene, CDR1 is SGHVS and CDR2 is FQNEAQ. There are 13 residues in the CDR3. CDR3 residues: CASSTIRGTEAFF. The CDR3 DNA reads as TGTGCCAGCAGCACTATCCGGGGAACTGAAGCTTTCTTT.

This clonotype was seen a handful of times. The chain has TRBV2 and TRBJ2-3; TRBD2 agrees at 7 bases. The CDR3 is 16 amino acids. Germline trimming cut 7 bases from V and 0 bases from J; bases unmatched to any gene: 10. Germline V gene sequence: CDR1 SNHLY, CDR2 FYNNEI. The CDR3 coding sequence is TGTGCCAGCACCGACCGCGCGGGAGTTAGCACAGATACGCAGTATTTT. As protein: CASTDRAGVSTDTQYF. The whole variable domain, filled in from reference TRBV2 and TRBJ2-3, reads EPEVTQTPSHQVTQMGQEVILRCVPISNHLYFYWYRQILGQKVEFLVSFYNNEISEKSEIFDDQFSVERPDGSNFTLKIRSTKLEDSAMYFCASTDRAGVSTDTQYFGPGTRLTVL.

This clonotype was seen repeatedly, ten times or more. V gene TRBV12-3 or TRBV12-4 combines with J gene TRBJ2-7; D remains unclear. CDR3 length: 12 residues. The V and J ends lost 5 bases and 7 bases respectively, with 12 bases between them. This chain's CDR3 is CASSLGRAEQYF. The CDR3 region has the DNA TGTGCCAGCAGTCTTGGACGCGCGGAGCAGTACTTC.

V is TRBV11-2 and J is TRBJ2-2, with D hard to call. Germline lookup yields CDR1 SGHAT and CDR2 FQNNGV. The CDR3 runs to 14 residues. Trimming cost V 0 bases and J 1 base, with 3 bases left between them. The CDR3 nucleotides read TGTGCCAGCAGCTTAGAGTGGAACACCGGGGAGCTGTTTTTT. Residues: CASSLEWNTGELFF.

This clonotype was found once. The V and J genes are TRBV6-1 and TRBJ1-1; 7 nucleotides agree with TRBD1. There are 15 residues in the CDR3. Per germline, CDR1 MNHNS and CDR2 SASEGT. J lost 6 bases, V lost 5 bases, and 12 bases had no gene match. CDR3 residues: CASSLPTGDKAEAFF. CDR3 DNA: TGTGCCAGCAGTTTACCTACAGGGGACAAGGCTGAAGCTTTCTTT.

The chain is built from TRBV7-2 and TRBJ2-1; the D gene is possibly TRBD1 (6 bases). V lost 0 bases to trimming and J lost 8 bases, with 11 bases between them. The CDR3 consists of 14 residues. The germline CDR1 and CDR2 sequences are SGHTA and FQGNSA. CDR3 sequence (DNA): TGTGCCAGCAGCTTAGCGGGGGCCGGGTATGAGCAGTTCTTC. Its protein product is CASSLAGAGYEQFF.

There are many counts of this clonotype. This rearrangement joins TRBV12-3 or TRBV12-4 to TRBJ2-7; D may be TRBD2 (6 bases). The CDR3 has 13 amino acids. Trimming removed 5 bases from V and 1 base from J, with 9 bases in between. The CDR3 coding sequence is TGTGCCAGCAGTACCGGAGGGTCCTACGAGCAGTACTTC. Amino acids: CASSTGGSYEQYF.

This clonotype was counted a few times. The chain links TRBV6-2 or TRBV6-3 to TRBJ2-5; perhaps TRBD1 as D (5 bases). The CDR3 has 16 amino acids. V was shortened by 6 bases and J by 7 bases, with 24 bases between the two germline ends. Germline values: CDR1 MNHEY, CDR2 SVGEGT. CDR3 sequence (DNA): TGTGCCAGCAGCTCCGGCGACAGCCTTAACCGAGGGACCCAGTACTTC. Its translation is CASSSGDSLNRGTQYF.

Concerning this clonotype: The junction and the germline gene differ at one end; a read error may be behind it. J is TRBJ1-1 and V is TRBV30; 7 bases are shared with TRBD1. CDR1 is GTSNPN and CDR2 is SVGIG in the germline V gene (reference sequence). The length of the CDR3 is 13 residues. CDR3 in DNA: TGTGTCTGGGCCCAGGGGGGTACAACTGAAGCTTTCTTT. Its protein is CVWAQGGTTEAFF.

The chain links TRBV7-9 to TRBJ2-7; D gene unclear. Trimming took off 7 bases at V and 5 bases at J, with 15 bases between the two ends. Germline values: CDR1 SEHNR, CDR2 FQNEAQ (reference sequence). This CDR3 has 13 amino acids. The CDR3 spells CASTLGSGNEQYF. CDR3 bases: TGTGCCAGCACCCTCGGTTCGGGTAACGAGCAGTACTTC.

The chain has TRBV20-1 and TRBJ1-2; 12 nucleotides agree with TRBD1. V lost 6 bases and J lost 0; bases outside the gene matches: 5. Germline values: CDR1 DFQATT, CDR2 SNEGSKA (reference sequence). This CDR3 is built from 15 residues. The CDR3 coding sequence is TGCAGTGCAACCGGGACAGGGGGCTCTAACTATGGCTACACCTTC. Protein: CSATGTGGSNYGYTF.

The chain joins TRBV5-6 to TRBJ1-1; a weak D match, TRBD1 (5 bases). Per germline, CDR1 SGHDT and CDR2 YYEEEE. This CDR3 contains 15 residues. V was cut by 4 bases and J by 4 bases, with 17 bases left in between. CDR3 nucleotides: TGTGCCAGCAGCGGGGGAGGGCTTGGGGGCACTGAAGCTTTCTTT. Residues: CASSGGGLGGTEAFF. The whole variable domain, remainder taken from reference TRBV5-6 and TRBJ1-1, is DAGVTQSPTHLIKTRGQQVTLRCSPKSGHDTVSWYQQALGQGPQFIFQYYEEEERQRGNFPDRFSGHQFPNYSSELNVNALLLGDSALYLCASSGGGLGGTEAFFGQGTRLTVV.

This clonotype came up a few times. This chain's CDR3 is CASSPRTSGVYEETQYF. The CDR3 region has the DNA TGTGCCAGCAGCCCCCGGACTAGCGGCGTTTATGAAGAGACCCAGTACTTC. The chain recombines TRBV7-3 with TRBJ2-5; TRBD2 aligns across 10 bases. This CDR3 spans 17 amino acids. The germline gives CDR1 SGHTA, CDR2 FQGTGA. The trim removed 5 bases at V and 3 bases at J, leaving 12 bases unmatched.

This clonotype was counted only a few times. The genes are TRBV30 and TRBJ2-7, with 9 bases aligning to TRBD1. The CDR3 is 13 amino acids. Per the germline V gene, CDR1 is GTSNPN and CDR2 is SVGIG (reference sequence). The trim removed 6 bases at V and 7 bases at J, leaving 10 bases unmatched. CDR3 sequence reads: CACTGQGIEEQYF. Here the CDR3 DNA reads TGTGCCTGTACCGGACAGGGGATCGAGGAGCAGTACTTC.

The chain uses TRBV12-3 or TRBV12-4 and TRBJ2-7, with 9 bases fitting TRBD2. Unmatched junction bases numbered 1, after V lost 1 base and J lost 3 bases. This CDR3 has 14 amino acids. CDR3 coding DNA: TGTGCCAGCAGTTTAGGAGCGGGGGGCTACGAGCAGTACTTC. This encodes CASSLGAGGYEQYF.

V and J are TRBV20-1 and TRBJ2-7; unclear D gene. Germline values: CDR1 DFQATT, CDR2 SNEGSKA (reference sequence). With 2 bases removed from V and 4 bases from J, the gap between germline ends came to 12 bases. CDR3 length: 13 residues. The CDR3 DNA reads TGCAGTGCTAGAAAGGGAACAGCTTACGAGCAGTACTTC. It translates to CSARKGTAYEQYF.

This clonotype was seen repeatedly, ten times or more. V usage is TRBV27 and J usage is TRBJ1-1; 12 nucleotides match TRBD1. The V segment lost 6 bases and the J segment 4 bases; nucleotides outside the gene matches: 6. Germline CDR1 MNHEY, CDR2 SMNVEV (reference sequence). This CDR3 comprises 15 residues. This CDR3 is CASSGTGGLITEAFF. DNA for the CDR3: TGTGCCAGCAGCGGGACAGGGGGCTTGATCACTGAAGCTTTCTTT.

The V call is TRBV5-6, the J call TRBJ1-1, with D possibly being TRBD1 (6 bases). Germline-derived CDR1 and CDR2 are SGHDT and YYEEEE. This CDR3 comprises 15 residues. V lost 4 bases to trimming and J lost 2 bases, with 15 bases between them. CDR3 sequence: CASSPTPTGNTEAFF. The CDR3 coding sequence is TGTGCCAGCAGCCCTACCCCGACAGGAAACACTGAAGCTTTCTTT.

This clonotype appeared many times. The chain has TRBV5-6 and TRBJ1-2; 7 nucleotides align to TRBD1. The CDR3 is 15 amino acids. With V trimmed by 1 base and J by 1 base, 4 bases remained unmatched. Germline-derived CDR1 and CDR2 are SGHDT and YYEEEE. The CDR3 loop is CASSLSGTVNYGYTF. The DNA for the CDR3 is TGTGCCAGCAGCTTGAGTGGGACAGTTAACTATGGCTACACCTTC.